Listed below are T cell receptor beta chains from one sample, sequenced in a study of blood T cells in healthy people across ages. A single record per CDR3 protein comes from TCRdb applying MiXCR to the 5' RACE reads. Altogether fewer than 700,000 distinct CDR3 sequences are present, 40% to 45% being singletons, with the ten largest covering around 30%. The sample comprised blood. The receptors were sampled from a man older than 75 in good health. The CDR3 runs from the conserved cysteine through the conserved F or W. Fields, in order: D gene, clone size, V gene, J gene, CDR3 protein, CDR3 DNA. D genes are given only for firm matches. Clone size, where shown, is once, few, many, or a class for clones that have expanded.

TRBD1,.,TRBV4-3,TRBJ2-4,CASSPGTGRAKNIQYF,TGCGCCAGCAGCCCCGGGACAGGGAGAGCCAAAAACATTCAGTACTTC
TRBD2,few,TRBV5-1,TRBJ2-5,CASSLGLAGPGRASETQYF,TGCGCCAGCAGCTTGGGACTAGCGGGCCCAGGGAGGGCATCAGAGACCCAGTACTTC
TRBD1,.,TRBV7-9,TRBJ1-5,CASSSDRGYSNQPQHF,TGTGCCAGCAGTTCAGACAGGGGCTATAGCAATCAGCCCCAGCATTTT
.,.,TRBV5-1,TRBJ2-7,CASSLRQNLKNEQYF,TGCGCCAGCAGTCTACGACAGAATCTAAAAAACGAGCAGTACTTC
.,few,TRBV29-1,TRBJ2-2,CSAEDPRVTGELFF,TGCAGCGCGGAGGACCCCCGGGTCACCGGGGAGCTGTTTTTT
.,.,TRBV20-1,TRBJ2-7,CSARADRDYEQYF,TGCAGTGCTAGAGCAGACAGAGACTACGAGCAGTACTTC
TRBD1,.,TRBV2,TRBJ2-2,CASTRDRVHTGELFF,TGTGCCAGCACCCGGGACAGGGTTCACACCGGGGAGCTGTTTTTT
TRBD2,many,TRBV29-1,TRBJ2-7,CSVVMTSDVYEQYF,TGCAGCGTTGTAATGACTAGCGATGTTTACGAGCAGTACTTC
.,.,TRBV29-1,TRBJ1-1,CSGTLGAEAFF,TGCAGCGGCACCCTGGGGGCTGAAGCTTTCTTT
TRBD1,few,TRBV5-1,TRBJ1-2,CASSLGQGNGYTF,TGCGCCAGCAGCTTGGGACAGGGCAATGGCTACACCTTC
.,.,TRBV7-2,TRBJ2-2,CASSFSSTNTGELFF,TGTGCCAGCAGCTTTTCATCCACGAACACCGGGGAGCTGTTTTTT
TRBD2,.,TRBV20-1,TRBJ2-6,CSADGGGFSGANVLTF,TGCAGTGCCGATGGGGGGGGGTTCTCTGGGGCCAACGTCCTGACTTTC
.,.,TRBV18,TRBJ1-2,CASSPPGNYGYTF,TGTGCCAGCTCACCACCGGGGAACTATGGCTACACCTTC
.,few,TRBV6-2/TRBV6-3,TRBJ2-7,CASSYEGFEQYF,TGTGCCAGCAGTTACGAAGGCTTCGAGCAGTACTTC
.,.,TRBV20-1,TRBJ1-2,CSARQNDYGYTF,TGCAGTGCTAGGCAGAATGACTATGGCTACACCTTC
TRBD1,.,TRBV20-1,TRBJ2-1,CSAGTGSAYNEQFF,TGCAGTGCTGGGACAGGGAGCGCCTACAATGAGCAGTTCTTC
.,.,TRBV6-5,TRBJ1-2,CASSATGYGGYTF,TGTGCCAGCAGTGCGACAGGCTACGGTGGCTACACCTTC
TRBD2,few,TRBV6-2/TRBV6-3,TRBJ2-1,CASERGLAGVNEQFF,TGTGCCAGCGAGAGGGGACTAGCGGGAGTCAATGAGCAGTTCTTC
TRBD1,few,TRBV6-1,TRBJ2-5,CATRDRAVIKETQYF,TGTGCCACCAGAGACAGGGCTGTTATTAAAGAGACCCAGTACTTC
TRBD1,.,TRBV18,TRBJ1-6,CASSPATPSPGQGYSSPLHF,TGTGCCAGCTCACCCGCAACACCTTCACCGGGACAGGGTTATAGTTCACCCCTCCACTTT
.,many,TRBV9,TRBJ2-3,CASSVGGSTDTQYF,TGTGCCAGCAGCGTAGGCGGGAGCACAGATACGCAGTATTTT
TRBD2,.,TRBV7-2,TRBJ2-7,CASSSTSGKGYEQYF,TGTGCCAGCAGCTCGACTAGCGGGAAAGGGTACGAGCAGTACTTC
TRBD2,many,TRBV3-1,TRBJ2-7,CASSANLAGAEYF,TGTGCCAGCAGCGCGAACCTGGCGGGAGCGGAGTACTTC
TRBD2,few,TRBV29-1,TRBJ2-4,CSVESREGSFKNIQYF,TGCAGCGTTGAGAGCAGGGAGGGGAGTTTCAAAAACATTCAGTACTTC